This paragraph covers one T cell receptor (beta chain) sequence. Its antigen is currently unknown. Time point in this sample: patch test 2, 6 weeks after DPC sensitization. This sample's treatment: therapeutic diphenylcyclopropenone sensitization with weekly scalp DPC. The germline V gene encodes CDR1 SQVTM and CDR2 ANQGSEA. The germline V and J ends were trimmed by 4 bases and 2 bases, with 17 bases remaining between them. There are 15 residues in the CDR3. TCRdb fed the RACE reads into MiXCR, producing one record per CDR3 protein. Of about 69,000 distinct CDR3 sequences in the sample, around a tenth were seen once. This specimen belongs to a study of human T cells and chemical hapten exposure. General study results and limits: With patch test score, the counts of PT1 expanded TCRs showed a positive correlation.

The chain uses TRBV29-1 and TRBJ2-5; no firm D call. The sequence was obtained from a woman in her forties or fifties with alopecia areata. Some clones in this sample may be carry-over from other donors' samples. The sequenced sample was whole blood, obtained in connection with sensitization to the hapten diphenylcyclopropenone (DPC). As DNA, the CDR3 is TGCAGCGTTGTAGAAGGTCTTTCAACTCAAGAGACCCAGTACTTC. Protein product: CSVVEGLSTQETQYF.